The entry below gives a single T cell receptor (beta chain) sequence along with its context. This clone was counted a single time. This receptor's antigen is unknown. It has no much larger one-base neighbor in the sample; base qualities were not kept. These data are taken from a study of cytotoxic CD8 clonotypes in ibrutinib-treated CLL (dated by TCRdb to 2020 to 2023). At the level of the whole study: The cohort had ten to twelve relapsed/refractory and 15 treatment-naive patients; some 17 were IGHV unmutated. Samples at response were collected after a median of about 12 months of treatment, with a range of about 6 to 40 months. Of the approximately 86 participants in the trial, 20 to 30 had longitudinal samples available. Samples averaged 255,043 productive templates and approximately 100,000 productive rearrangements. Cryopreserved peripheral blood mononuclear cells were obtained prior to treatment, at the time of response, and at either disease progression or sustained remission. Partial responses were observed in roughly 24 patients and complete responses in 2; after a median follow-up of roughly 62 months, remission was maintained in 14 patients and progression was observed in some 12.

For TCR beta library preparation, about 2 micrograms of genomic DNA were extracted from the cryopreserved PBMCs. Longitudinal blood samples from CLL patients on ibrutinib monotherapy underwent high-throughput TCR beta sequencing. The patients took part in an open-label, single-center phase 2 trial of ibrutinib monotherapy. Summary of the overall study and its limitations: At baseline, clonality was higher than in age-matched healthy donors and showed a strong correlation with circulating CD8+ T-cell counts. Clonality increased at ibrutinib response, stayed stable in sustained remission, and fell back toward baseline at progression. Lymph node repertoires were not examined, and the timing of sampling was not matched between patients in sustained remission and those whose disease progressed. Public clonotypes were rare and either shrank or stayed stable during treatment, and the rise in clonality at ibrutinib response reflected expansion of private clonotypes.

The goal of deep resolution MiSeq sequencing was a depth between 1 in 1 million and 1 in 200,000 T cells, and coverage averaged 10x per clonotype. TCR beta libraries were generated with the immunoSEQ hsTCRB Kit. The study's own analysis went as follows. ImmunoSEQ Data Assistant and ImmunoSEQ Analyzer were used for data analysis, and V, D and J genes were assigned according to IMGT definitions. Clonality was computed as one minus normalized Shannon entropy of productive rearrangement frequencies, ranging from 0 to 1. Only overrepresented clonotypes making up at least 0.05% of the repertoire of each patient were included in the public clonotype analysis. Repertoires from 10 to 15 age-matched healthy donors in immuneACCESS were used as clonality controls. Held by TCRdb, this immuneACCESS table contains in-frame sequences only and omits some clones. Under half of the omission traces to an unresolved V gene where checked; the cause of the rest is unknown. V and J calls and clone size are those listed in that table; D and trimming were worked out from the DNA. This sample has about 35,000 clones in its table, and 49% of those were observed once. The ten biggest clones cover 18% of the sample.

The CDR3 sequence holds 15 residues, the cysteine and phenylalanine included. This entry keeps only the CDR3 DNA: 45 bases, framed from base 1. After removal of 4 bases from V and 4 bases from J, the junction retains 7 bases not matched to a gene. CDR1 is given as LNHDA and CDR2 as SQIVND, both from the germline V gene (reference sequence). The material sequenced was PBMCs, taken before ibrutinib treatment. The receptor was derived from a human donor with chronic lymphocytic leukemia. Rearrangement joined TRBV19 to TRBJ2-1; TRBD1 agrees with 7 junctional bases. The DNA sequence follows: TGTGCCAGTAGTAGGGGGACAGAGAGATACAATGAGCAGTTCTTC. Translated, it gives CASSRGTERYNEQFF.